This T cell receptor beta chain emerged from a study of early T cells in non-severe SARS-CoV-2 infection. For the study at large: Sequencing targeted bulk RNA from unsorted whole blood, leaving chains unpaired. Broader study findings: VDJdb-based matching was biased toward anti-spike CD8 responses and missed private and CD4 specificities.

There are many counts of this clonotype. Its antigen is not identified. This CDR3 contains 16 residues. Trimming cost V 1 base and J 0 bases, with 10 bases left between them. From germline, CDR1 is KGHSY and CDR2 FQNENV. Tagging with unique molecular identifiers was applied to individual cDNA molecules. One entry per CDR3 protein results from TCRdb running MiXCR on the 5' RACE reads. The sample comprises approximately 28,000 distinct CDR3 sequences, 4% to 5% of which are singletons, and 6.2% rests with the top ten. The TCR originated in an adult who was a healthcare worker with PCR-confirmed SARS-CoV-2 infection or an uninfected control (not recorded which). Sequences were obtained from whole blood. J is TRBJ1-5 and V is TRBV16; no firm D call. Here the CDR3 reads CASSQLGSPSNQPQHF. The CDR3 DNA reads TGTGCCAGCAGCCAATTAGGCTCGCCTAGCAATCAGCCCCAGCATTTT.